This T cell receptor (beta chain) derives from a study of long-term antiretroviral therapy in people with HIV. The study, taken as a whole, reports: Even long-term ART left TRB diversity below transplant donor controls, despite gains. Blood in the study was drawn between about 2004 and 2017, possibly under older ART regimens, which may be less effective than current ones.

The CDR3 consists of 12 residues. Trimming stripped 5 bases from V and 5 bases from J, with 9 bases between. The germline gives CDR1 SGHVS, CDR2 FNYEAQ. Researchers report immunoSEQ v3.0 was run at survey level. This table comes from immunoSEQ multiplex PCR, and its TCRdb copy is limited to in-frame clones, with some not included. The table has approximately 32,000 clones, around four fifths seen once. In this sample, this clone turned up a few times. Its target is not known. The content of samples before DNA extraction was roughly 0.95-11 million cryopreserved PBMC. The V and J genes are TRBV7-6 and TRBJ1-2, with D perhaps TRBD1 (6 bases). The source is a man between 18 and 35 years old with HIV. Sequencing was performed on unsorted PBMCs, taken 0.4 years before starting antiretroviral therapy. In DNA form, the CDR3 reads TGTGCCAGCAGCACGGGGGCATATGGCTACACCTTC. Its translation is CASSTGAYGYTF. Together with reference TRBV7-6 and TRBJ1-2, the CDR3 gives the full variable domain: GAGVSQSPRYKVTKRGQDVALRCDPISGHVSLYWYRQALGQGPEFLTYFNYEAQQDKSGLPNDRFSAERPEGSISTLTIQRTEQRDSAMYRCASSTGAYGYTFGSGTRLTVV.